Presented here are 16 T cell receptor beta chains from one specimen sequenced in a study of blood T cells in healthy people across ages. Primers used in a second PCR of roughly 7 to 12 cycles were a sample-barcoded 5' primer and a J-beta primer mix. A single record per CDR3 protein comes from TCRdb applying MiXCR to the 5' RACE reads. Counted here are over 1,500,000 distinct CDR3 sequences, about two fifths occurring once; the ten biggest clones make up more than 20%. Sequencing was done on a sample of blood. The receptors were sampled from a human donor in good health.

V gene TRBV25-1 combines with J gene TRBJ1-6, with D hard to call. Germline V gene sequence: CDR1 MGHDK, CDR2 SYGVNS. CDR3 size: 14 residues. With 4 bases removed from V and 6 bases from J, the gap between germline ends came to 10 bases. The CDR3 reads CASSAFRSNSPLHF. In DNA form, the CDR3 reads TGTGCCAGCAGTGCATTTAGGAGTAATTCACCCCTCCACTTT.

The DNA of the CDR3 is TGTGCCATCAGTGGTTCGGAGATGGCAGATACGCAGTATTTT. Translating gives CAISGSEMADTQYF. The chain employs TRBV10-3 and TRBJ2-3; D is unclear. The germline V gene encodes CDR1 ENHRY and CDR2 SYGVKD. V lost 4 bases and J lost 4, with 12 bases in between. The CDR3 consists of 14 residues.

This clonotype was seen ten or more times. The J gene is TRBJ1-2, the V gene TRBV27; 7 nucleotides match TRBD1. Germline values: CDR1 MNHEY, CDR2 SMNVEV (reference sequence). The trim removed 4 bases at V and 4 bases at J, leaving 3 bases unmatched. This CDR3 has 13 residues. The DNA for the CDR3 is TGTGCCAGCAGTTACGGGACAGCCTATGGCTACACCTTC. This encodes CASSYGTAYGYTF.

There are a few counts of this clonotype. CDR3 region: CSARDRGNTIYF. As DNA, the CDR3 is TGCAGTGCACGGGACAGGGGAAACACCATATATTTT. V is TRBV20-1 and J is TRBJ1-3, with 8 bases aligning to TRBD1. Trimming took 6 bases from V and 4 from J; bases not matched to a gene: 2. The CDR3 is 12 amino acids. Per germline, CDR1 DFQATT and CDR2 SNEGSKA (reference sequence).

Comments on this clonotype: Mismatch with germline at one junction end may stem from a read error. The J gene is TRBJ2-7, the V gene TRBV5-1; tentatively, D is TRBD2 (6 bases). The CDR3 consists of 14 residues. The germline V gene encodes CDR1 SGHRS and CDR2 YFSETQ. CDR3 region: CASSLGLVDYEQDF. CDR3 DNA: TGCGCCAGCAGCTTGGGACTAGTTGACTACGAGCAGGACTTC.

The chain is built from TRBV5-1 and TRBJ2-7; D ambiguous. CDR3 length: 15 residues. Trimming stripped 0 bases from V and 1 base from J, with 11 bases between. CDR1 and CDR2 (germline): SGHRS, YFSETQ. CDR3 DNA: TGCGCCAGCAGCTTGGATACCCTGAGTTCCTACGAGCAGTACTTC. Protein: CASSLDTLSSYEQYF. Filled out from reference TRBV5-1 and TRBJ2-7, the complete variable domain reads KAGVTQTPRYLIKTRGQQVTLSCSPISGHRSVSWYQQTPGQGLQFLFEYFSETQRNKGNFPGRFSGRQFSNSRSEMNVSTLELGDSALYLCASSLDTLSSYEQYFGPGTRLTVT.

CDR3 bases: TGTGCCAGCACCGGACAGGGGAACGACACTGAAGCTTTCTTT. This encodes CASTGQGNDTEAFF. The chain couples TRBV6-5 to TRBJ1-1; 9 nucleotides line up with TRBD1. Trimming took 7 bases from V and 3 from J; bases not matched to a gene: 6. CDR3 length equals 14 residues. The germline CDR1 and CDR2 sequences are MNHEY and SVGAGI.

The chain recombines TRBV6-2 or TRBV6-3 with TRBJ2-1, with a tentative D call TRBD2 (5 bases). Trimming shortened V by 2 bases and J by 8 bases, and 25 bases separated the two germline ends. The germline V gene has CDR1 MNHEY and CDR2 SVGEGT. The CDR3 runs 18 residues. The CDR3 loop is CASSYAIRRAGKEDEQFF. The DNA for the CDR3 is TGTGCCAGCAGTTACGCGATCCGGCGGGCGGGTAAAGAGGATGAGCAGTTCTTC.

As to this clonotype: One junction end disagrees with the germline gene, perhaps due to a read error. The chain carries TRBV12-3 or TRBV12-4 and TRBJ1-2, with TRBD1 identical over 7 bases. This CDR3 has 14 amino acids. CDR3 amino acids: CAGSLGNRGYGYTF. CDR3 bases: TGTGCCGGCAGTTTAGGGAACAGGGGCTATGGCTACACCTTC.

This clonotype was seen more than once but under ten times. The chain uses TRBV12-3 or TRBV12-4 and TRBJ2-1; 9 bases map to TRBD1. The CDR3 contains 15 residues. Unmatched junction bases numbered 5, after V lost 6 bases and J lost 2 bases. CDR3 nucleotides: TGTGCCAGCAGAACCGGGACAGGGACCTACAATGAGCAGTTCTTC. Translation gives CASRTGTGTYNEQFF.

In DNA form, the CDR3 reads TGTGCCAGCAGTAGGGGGGGATTGGTGGCCAATCAGCCCCAGCATTTT. Translating it yields CASSRGGLVANQPQHF. V and J are TRBV6-5 and TRBJ1-5, with D possibly TRBD1 on 6 matching bases. The V gene's germline CDR1 is MNHEY and CDR2 SVGAGI. Trimming pared 5 bases from V and 3 bases from J, leaving 17 bases between. This CDR3 spans 16 amino acids.

J is TRBJ2-7 and V is TRBV30; D is unresolved. The germline gives CDR1 GTSNPN, CDR2 SVGIG (reference sequence). This CDR3 spans 11 amino acids. V lost 4 bases, J lost 3 bases, and 7 bases lay in between. The CDR3: CAWNLRYEQYF. The DNA of the CDR3 is TGTGCCTGGAACCTTCGCTACGAGCAGTACTTC.

The chain links TRBV3-1 to TRBJ2-3; 10 nucleotides agree with TRBD2. Per the germline V gene, CDR1 is LGHDT and CDR2 is YNNKEL (reference sequence). V was clipped by 2 bases and J by 2 bases; unmatched bases: 7. The CDR3 runs 17 residues. The CDR3 coding sequence is TGTGCCAGCAGCCAACTTACCGGGACTAGCGTCACAGATACGCAGTATTTT. Translated: CASSQLTGTSVTDTQYF.

The V gene is TRBV12-3 or TRBV12-4, the J gene TRBJ2-5; the match to TRBD1 covers 9 bases. This CDR3 comprises 19 residues. V shed 1 base, J shed 11 bases, and the junction held 23 bases outside the gene matches. The CDR3 bases are TGTGCCAGCAGTTTAGATATGTTTGGGGTAGGACAGGGGAGTAATGAGCAGTACTTC. Its translation is CASSLDMFGVGQGSNEQYF.

Worth noting for this clonotype: A much larger clone lies a single base off, so this may be a read error. The chain is built from TRBV12-3 or TRBV12-4 and TRBJ2-5, with a weak D call TRBD2 (6 bases). Trimming shortened V by 8 bases and J by 5 bases, and 15 bases separated the two germline ends. There are 13 residues in the CDR3. The CDR3 loop is CASGRDLRETQYF. The CDR3, as DNA: TGTGCCAGCGGGCGGGACTTGCGGGAGACCCAGTACTTC.

The chain is built from TRBV7-9 and TRBJ2-3; unclear D gene. V lost 1 base and J 4 bases, leaving 15 bases between the germline ends. Per the germline V gene, CDR1 is SEHNR and CDR2 is FQNEAQ (reference sequence). The CDR3 has 16 residues. The CDR3 protein is CASSLGVSRPADTQYF. The CDR3 DNA reads as TGTGCCAGCAGCTTAGGTGTGTCCCGACCAGCAGATACGCAGTATTTT.